This TCR beta chain was identified during a study of Ad26.COV2.S vaccination and SARS-CoV-2 variants. Broader study findings: Once vaccination had occurred, spike-specific CD8+ and CD4+ T cell responses reportedly showed substantial breadth. The TCR breadth and depth analyses may have understated or missed part of the total T cell responses.

With 5 bases clipped from V and 4 bases from J, the junction kept 5 bases outside the gene matches. Germline V lookup: CDR1 GTSNPN, CDR2 SVGIG (reference sequence). The CDR3 sequence is 14 residues long. The method was immunoSEQ multiplex PCR; TCRdb's version includes in-frame clones alone and lacks a portion of them. The sample carries around 300,000 clones, 85% to 90% recorded once. Documented treatment: roughly 20 received Ad26.COV2.S at low or high dose, single or two shots; about five received placebo; per-sample allocation not given. Samples were taken on day 63 after the first vaccine or placebo injection. An adult aged 18-55 years in Boston served as the donor. Participants' vaccine, an Ad26 vector, delivered Wuhan-strain SARS-CoV-2 spike. As regards this clone: Its matching antigen is unknown.

The material was peripheral blood, obtained in a trial of Ad26.COV2.S vaccine versus placebo. The chain employs TRBV30 and TRBJ2-2, with 9 bases fitting TRBD1. The receptor comes from a person aged 18-60 years who received the Ad26.COV2.S COVID-19 vaccine or a placebo. The CDR3 nucleotides read TGTGCCTGGGGACAGGGGCGATTCACCGGGGAGCTGTTTTTT. It specifies CAWGQGRFTGELFF.